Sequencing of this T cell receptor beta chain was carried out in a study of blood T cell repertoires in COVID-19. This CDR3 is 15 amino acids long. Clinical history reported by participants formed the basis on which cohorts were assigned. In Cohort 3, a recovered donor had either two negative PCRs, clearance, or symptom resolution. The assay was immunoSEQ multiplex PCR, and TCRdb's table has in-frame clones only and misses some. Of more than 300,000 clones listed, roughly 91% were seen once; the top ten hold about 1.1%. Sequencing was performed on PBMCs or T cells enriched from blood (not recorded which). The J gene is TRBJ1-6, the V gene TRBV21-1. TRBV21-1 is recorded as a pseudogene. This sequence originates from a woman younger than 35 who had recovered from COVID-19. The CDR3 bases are TGTGCCAGCAGCAAAGGCGGTGGGGAGGATTCACCCCTCCACTTT. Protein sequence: CASSKGGGEDSPLHF.